One T cell receptor (beta chain) is described in this entry. The sample comes from a study of blood T cell repertoires in COVID-19. Study information: T cells, B-cell-depleted T cells, or PBMCs provided the cDNA or gDNA that served as material.

V gave up 0 bases and J gave up 4 bases, with 6 bases separating them. Germline V gene sequence: CDR1 GTSNPN, CDR2 SVGIG (reference sequence). The CDR3 is 12 amino acids. Profiled with immunoSEQ multiplex PCR; TCRdb holds only in-frame clones, not every one. In the table there are about 200,000 clones, about 82% of which are singletons. Recruits, aged about 18 to 95 years, lived in 25 or so US areas. Cohorts were determined from participant-reported clinical history. This chain connects TRBV30 to TRBJ1-2; D gene ambiguous. This receptor was obtained from a man aged 35 to 55 with acute COVID-19. Sequences were obtained from PBMCs or T cells enriched from blood (not recorded which). As DNA, the CDR3 is TGTGCCTGGAGTGTACAAAGCTATGGCTACACCTTC. Residues: CAWSVQSYGYTF.